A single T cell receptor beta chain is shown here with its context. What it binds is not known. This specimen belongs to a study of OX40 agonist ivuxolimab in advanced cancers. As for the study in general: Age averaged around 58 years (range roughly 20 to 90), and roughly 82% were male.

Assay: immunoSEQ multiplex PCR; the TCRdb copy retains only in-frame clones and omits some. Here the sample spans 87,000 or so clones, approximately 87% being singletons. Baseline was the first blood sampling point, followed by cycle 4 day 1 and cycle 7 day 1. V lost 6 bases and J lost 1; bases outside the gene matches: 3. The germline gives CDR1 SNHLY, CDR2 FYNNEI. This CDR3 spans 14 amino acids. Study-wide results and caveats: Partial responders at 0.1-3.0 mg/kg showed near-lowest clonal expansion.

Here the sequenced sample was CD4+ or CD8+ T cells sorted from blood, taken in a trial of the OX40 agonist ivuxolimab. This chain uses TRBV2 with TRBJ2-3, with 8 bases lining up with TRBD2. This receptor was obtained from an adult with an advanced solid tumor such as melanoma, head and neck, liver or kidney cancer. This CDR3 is CASSREGGTDTQYF. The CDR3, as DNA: TGTGCCAGCAGCCGGGAGGGGGGCACAGATACGCAGTATTTT.